This T cell receptor beta chain was sequenced for a study of blood T cell repertoires in COVID-19. Profiling relied on immunoSEQ multiplex PCR, and the TCRdb table lists in-frame clones only, not all of them. The table shows around 310,000 clones, with about 90% occurring only once. This clone appeared a few times. V lost 5 bases and J lost 7, with 10 bases in between. The CDR3 runs to 13 residues. Germline CDR1 SGHRS, CDR2 YFSETQ. The chain combines TRBV5-1 with TRBJ1-6; D is possibly TRBD1 (6 bases). Material: PBMCs or T cells enriched from blood (not recorded which). The TCR was taken from a man aged 25 to 45 who had recovered from COVID-19. For the CDR3, the DNA is TGCGCCAGCAGGACAGGTACGAATTCACCCCTCCACTTT. Encoded protein: CASRTGTNSPLHF. Full variable domain (remainder filled in from reference TRBV5-1 and TRBJ1-6): KAGVTQTPRYLIKTRGQQVTLSCSPISGHRSVSWYQQTPGQGLQFLFEYFSETQRNKGNFPGRFSGRQFSNSRSEMNVSTLELGDSALYLCASRTGTNSPLHFGNGTRLTVT.